These 2 T cell receptor beta chains were all obtained from the same sample, sequenced in a study of blood T cell repertoires in COVID-19 (TCRdb year 2020). The library was made by the immunoSEQ multiplex PCR assay. Not all clones reach the TCRdb copy of this immuneACCESS table, which keeps in-frame sequences only. Checked studies attribute under half of the gap to unresolved V genes and leave the rest unexplained. This sample has tens of thousands of clones in its table, and about 78% of those were observed once. The ten top clones hold more than 7.5% of the sample. Sequencing input: peripheral blood. These receptors were obtained from a man in his 70s with active or convalescent COVID-19.

This rearrangement joins TRBV28 to TRBJ1-5, with unresolved D. The CDR3 length is 13 residues. V lost 2 bases and J 5 bases, leaving 7 bases between the germline ends. Germline CDR1 and CDR2: MDHEN and SYDVKM. CDR3 region: CASSLEGYQPQHF. The CDR3 DNA sequence: TGTGCCAGCAGTTTAGAGGGATATCAGCCCCAGCATTTT.

This clone appeared a single time. The genes are TRBV6-5 and TRBJ2-3, with D uncertain. CDR3 length equals 14 residues. Per germline, CDR1 MNHEY and CDR2 SVGAGI. Trimming stripped 2 bases from V and 0 bases from J, with 6 bases between. This CDR3 is CASSYRTSTDTQYF. The CDR3 nucleotides are TGTGCCAGCAGTTACCGAACTAGCACAGATACGCAGTATTTT.